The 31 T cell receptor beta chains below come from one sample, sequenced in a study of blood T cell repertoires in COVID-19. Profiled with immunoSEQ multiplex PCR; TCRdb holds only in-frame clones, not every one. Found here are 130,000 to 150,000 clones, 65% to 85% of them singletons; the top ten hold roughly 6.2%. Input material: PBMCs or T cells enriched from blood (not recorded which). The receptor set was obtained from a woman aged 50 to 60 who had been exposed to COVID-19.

CDR3 nucleotide sequence: TGTGCCAGCAGTCTACAGGGTGACAGGGTCTATGGCTACACCTTC. This translates into CASSLQGDRVYGYTF. The chain employs TRBV6-5 and TRBJ1-2, with 7 bases identical to TRBD1. The V and J ends lost 5 bases and 4 bases, in that order; junction bases with no gene match: 10. CDR3 length equals 15 residues. The germline V gene has CDR1 MNHEY and CDR2 SVGAGI.

In DNA form, the CDR3 reads TGCGCCAGCAGCCTCTGGAGGGGGGGTGAAAAACTGTTTTTT. It translates to CASSLWRGGEKLFF. The rearrangement joins TRBV5-1 to TRBJ1-4; the D gene is possibly TRBD1 (6 bases). The V gene's germline CDR1 is SGHRS and CDR2 YFSETQ. The V end was cut by 4 bases, the J end by 7 bases, with 14 bases between. The CDR3 has 14 amino acids.

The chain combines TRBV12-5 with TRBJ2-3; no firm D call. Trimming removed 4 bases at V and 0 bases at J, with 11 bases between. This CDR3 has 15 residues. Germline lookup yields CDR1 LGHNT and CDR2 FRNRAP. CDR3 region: CASGSDMSSTDTQYF. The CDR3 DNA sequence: TGTGCTAGTGGTTCCGACATGTCTAGCACAGATACGCAGTATTTT.

For the CDR3, the DNA is TGTGCCAGTAGTGCTGAGAGGACTGAAGCTTTCTTT. Translating it yields CASSAERTEAFF. The rearrangement joins TRBV19 to TRBJ1-1; D ambiguous. Germline-derived CDR1 and CDR2 are LNHDA and SQIVND (reference sequence). The V end lost 5 bases, the J end lost 5 bases, and 9 bases lay between the germline ends. The length of the CDR3 is 12 residues.

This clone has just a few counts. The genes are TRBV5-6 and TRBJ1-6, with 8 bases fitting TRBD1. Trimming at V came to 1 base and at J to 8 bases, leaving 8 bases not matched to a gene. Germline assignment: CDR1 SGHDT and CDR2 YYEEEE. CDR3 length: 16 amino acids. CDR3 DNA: TGTGCCAGCAGCTTGTGGGGGACAGGTGGGTATTCACCCCTCCACTTT. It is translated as CASSLWGTGGYSPLHF.

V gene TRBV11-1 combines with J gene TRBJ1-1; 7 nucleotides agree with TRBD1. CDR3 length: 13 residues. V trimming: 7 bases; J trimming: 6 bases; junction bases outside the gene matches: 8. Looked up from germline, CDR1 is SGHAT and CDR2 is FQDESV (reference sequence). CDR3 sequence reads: CASTRDRRSEAFF. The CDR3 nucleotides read TGTGCCAGCACCCGGGACAGACGGTCTGAAGCTTTCTTT.

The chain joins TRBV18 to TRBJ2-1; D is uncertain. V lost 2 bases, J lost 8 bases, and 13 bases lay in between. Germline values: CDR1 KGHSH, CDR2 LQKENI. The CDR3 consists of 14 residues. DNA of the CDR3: TGTGCCAGCTCACCATCTTCACTGATAGATGAGCAGTTCTTC. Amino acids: CASSPSSLIDEQFF. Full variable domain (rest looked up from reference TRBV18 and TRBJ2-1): NAGVMQNPRHLVRRRGQEARLRCSPMKGHSHVYWYRQLPEEGLKFMVYLQKENIIDESGMPKERFSAEFPKEGPSILRIQQVVRGDSAAYFCASSPSSLIDEQFFGPGTRLTVL.

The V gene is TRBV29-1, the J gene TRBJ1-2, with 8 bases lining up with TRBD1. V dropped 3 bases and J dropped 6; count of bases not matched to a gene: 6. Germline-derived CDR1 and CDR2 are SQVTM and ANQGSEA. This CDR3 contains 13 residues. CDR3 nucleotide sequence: TGCAGCGTTGATTTCAGGGGGCGGCATGGCTACACCTTC. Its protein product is CSVDFRGRHGYTF.

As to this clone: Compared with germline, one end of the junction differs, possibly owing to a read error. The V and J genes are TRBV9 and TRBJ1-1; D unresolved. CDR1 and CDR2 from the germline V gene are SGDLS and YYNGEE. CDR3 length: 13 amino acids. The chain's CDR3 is CYLLLACRTEAFF. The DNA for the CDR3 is TGCTACCTTCTGTTAGCCTGCCGCACTGAAGCTTTCTTT.

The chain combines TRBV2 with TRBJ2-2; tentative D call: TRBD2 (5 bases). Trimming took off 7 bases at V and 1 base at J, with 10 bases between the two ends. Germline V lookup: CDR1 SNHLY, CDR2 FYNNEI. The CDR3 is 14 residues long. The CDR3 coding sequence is TGTGCCAGCAAGGGAGCGGTGAACACCGGGGAGCTGTTTTTT. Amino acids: CASKGAVNTGELFF.

The CDR3, as DNA: TGTGCCAGCAGCCCCGGGACAGGGGTCGAGCAGTACTTC. Encoded protein: CASSPGTGVEQYF. The chain employs TRBV6-6 and TRBJ2-7; 10 bases line up with TRBD1. Looked up from germline, CDR1 is MNHNY and CDR2 is SVGAGI (reference sequence). V shed 6 bases and J 6 bases; nucleotides not matched to a gene: 5. The CDR3 is 13 amino acids.

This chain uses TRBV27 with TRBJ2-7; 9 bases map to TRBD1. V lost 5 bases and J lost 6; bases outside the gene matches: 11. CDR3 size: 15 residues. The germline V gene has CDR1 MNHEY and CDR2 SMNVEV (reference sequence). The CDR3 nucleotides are TGTGCCAGCAGTCTGGTATCCGACAGGGGGGGCGAGCAGTACTTC. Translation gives CASSLVSDRGGEQYF.

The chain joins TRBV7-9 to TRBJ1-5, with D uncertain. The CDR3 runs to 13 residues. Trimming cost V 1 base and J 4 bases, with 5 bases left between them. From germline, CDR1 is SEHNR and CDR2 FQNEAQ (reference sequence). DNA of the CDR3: TGTGCCAGCAGCTTAGGGCAGAATCAGCCCCAGCATTTT. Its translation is CASSLGQNQPQHF.

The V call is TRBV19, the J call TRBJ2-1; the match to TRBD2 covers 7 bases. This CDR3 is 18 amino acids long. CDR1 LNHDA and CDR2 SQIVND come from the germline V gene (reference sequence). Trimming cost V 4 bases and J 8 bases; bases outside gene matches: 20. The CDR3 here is CASSTDHFPSGRTYEQFF. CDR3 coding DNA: TGTGCCAGTAGTACCGACCACTTTCCTAGCGGACGTACGTATGAGCAGTTCTTC.

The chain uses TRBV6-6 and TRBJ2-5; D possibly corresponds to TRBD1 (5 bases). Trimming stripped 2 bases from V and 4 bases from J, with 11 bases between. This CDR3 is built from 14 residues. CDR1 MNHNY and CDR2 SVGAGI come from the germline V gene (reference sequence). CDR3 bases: TGTGCCAGCAGTTACGGGGCAGAGCCAGAGACCCAGTACTTC. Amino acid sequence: CASSYGAEPETQYF.

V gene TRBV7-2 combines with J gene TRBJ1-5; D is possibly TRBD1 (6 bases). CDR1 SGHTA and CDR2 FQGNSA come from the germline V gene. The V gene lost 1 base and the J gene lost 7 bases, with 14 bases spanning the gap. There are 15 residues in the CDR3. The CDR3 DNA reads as TGTGCCAGCAGCTTAGAAAGTTCGGGACACCAGCCCCAGCATTTT. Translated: CASSLESSGHQPQHF.

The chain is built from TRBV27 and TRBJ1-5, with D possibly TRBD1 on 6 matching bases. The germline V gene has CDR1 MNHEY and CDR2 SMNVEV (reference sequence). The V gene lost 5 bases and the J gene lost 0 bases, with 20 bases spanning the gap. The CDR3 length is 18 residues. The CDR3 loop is CASSPRSRGPYSNQPQHF. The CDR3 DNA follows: TGTGCCAGCAGTCCTCGGAGCAGGGGACCCTATAGCAATCAGCCCCAGCATTTT.

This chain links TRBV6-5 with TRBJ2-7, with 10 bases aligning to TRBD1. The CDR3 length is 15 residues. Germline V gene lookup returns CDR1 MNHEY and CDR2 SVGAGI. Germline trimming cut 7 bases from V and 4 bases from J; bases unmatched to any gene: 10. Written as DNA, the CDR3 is TGTGCCAGCACCCTTTCGACAGGGGGCGGATACGAGCAGTACTTC. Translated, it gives CASTLSTGGGYEQYF.

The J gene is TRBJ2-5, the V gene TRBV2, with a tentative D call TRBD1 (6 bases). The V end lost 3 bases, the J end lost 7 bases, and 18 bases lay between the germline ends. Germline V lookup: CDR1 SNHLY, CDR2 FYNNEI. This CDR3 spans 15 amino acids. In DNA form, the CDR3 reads TGTGCCAGCAGTGACCGGACAGCACGGGGTGCGACCCAGTACTTC. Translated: CASSDRTARGATQYF.

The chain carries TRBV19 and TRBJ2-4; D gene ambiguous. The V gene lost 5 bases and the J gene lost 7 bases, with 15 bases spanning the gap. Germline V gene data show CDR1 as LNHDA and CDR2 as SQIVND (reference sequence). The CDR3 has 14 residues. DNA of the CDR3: TGTGCCAGTAGTCCGGGTTCTCTCGGGAACATTCAGTACTTC. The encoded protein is CASSPGSLGNIQYF.

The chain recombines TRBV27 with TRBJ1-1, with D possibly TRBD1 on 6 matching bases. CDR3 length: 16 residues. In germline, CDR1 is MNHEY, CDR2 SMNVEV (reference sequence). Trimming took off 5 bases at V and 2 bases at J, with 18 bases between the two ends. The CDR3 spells CASSLGTNGVNTEAFF. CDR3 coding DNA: TGTGCCAGCAGTCTCGGGACAAATGGGGTTAACACTGAAGCTTTCTTT.

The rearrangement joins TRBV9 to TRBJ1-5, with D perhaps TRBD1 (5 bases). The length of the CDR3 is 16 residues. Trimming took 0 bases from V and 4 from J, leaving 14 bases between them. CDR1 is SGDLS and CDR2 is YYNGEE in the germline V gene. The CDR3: CASSVGGDARNQPQHF. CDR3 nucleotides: TGTGCCAGCAGCGTAGGGGGGGACGCCCGAAATCAGCCCCAGCATTTT.

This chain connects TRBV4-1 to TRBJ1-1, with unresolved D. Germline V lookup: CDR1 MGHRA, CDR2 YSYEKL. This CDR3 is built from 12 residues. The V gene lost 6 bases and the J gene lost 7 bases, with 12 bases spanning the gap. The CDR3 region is CASRPIPGEAFF. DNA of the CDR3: TGCGCCAGCAGACCCATCCCCGGTGAAGCTTTCTTT.

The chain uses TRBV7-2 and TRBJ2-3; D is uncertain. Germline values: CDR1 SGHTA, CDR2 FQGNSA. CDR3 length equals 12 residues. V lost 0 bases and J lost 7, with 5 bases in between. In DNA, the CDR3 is TGTGCCAGCAGCTTAGCCAGGAATACGCAGTATTTT. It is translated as CASSLARNTQYF.

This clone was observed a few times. CDR3 in DNA: TGTGCCAGCAGTTACTCGATCGGGGATGAGCAGTTCTTC. It encodes CASSYSIGDEQFF. The gene calls are TRBV6-5 and TRBJ2-1; tentatively, D is TRBD2 (5 bases). The CDR3 sequence is 13 residues long. Trimming removed 0 bases at V and 8 bases at J, with 8 bases between. CDR1 and CDR2 from the germline V gene are MNHEY and SVGAGI.

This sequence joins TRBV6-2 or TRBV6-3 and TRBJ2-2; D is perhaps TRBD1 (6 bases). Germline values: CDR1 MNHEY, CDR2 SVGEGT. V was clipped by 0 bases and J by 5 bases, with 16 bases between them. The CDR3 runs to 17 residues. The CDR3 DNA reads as TGTGCCAGCAGTTACTCTTTGCGGACAGTAGTAACCGGGGAGCTGTTTTTT. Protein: CASSYSLRTVVTGELFF.

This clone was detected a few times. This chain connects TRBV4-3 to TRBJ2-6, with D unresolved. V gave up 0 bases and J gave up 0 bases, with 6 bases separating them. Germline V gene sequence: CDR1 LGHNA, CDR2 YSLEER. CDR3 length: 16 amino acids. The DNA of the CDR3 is TGCGCCAGCAGCCAAGATTGGAGCTCTGGGGCCAACGTCCTGACTTTC. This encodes CASSQDWSSGANVLTF.

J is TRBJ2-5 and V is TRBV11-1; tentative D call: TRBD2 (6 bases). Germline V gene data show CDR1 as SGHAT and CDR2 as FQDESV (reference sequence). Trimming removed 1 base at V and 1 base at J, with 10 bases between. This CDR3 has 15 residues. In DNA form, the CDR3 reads TGTGCCAGCAGCTTAGTGGGGGGAATCCAAGAGACCCAGTACTTC. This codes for CASSLVGGIQETQYF.

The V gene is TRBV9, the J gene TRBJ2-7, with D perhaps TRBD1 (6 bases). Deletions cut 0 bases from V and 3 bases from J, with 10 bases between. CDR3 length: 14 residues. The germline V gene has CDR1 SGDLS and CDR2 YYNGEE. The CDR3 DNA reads TGTGCCAGCAGCGTAGATGGGGGCCACTACGAGCAGTACTTC. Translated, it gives CASSVDGGHYEQYF.

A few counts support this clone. The CDR3 nucleotides read TGTGCCAGCAGCTTAGGGCCGAAGAACACTGAAGCTTTCTTT. As protein: CASSLGPKNTEAFF. V gene TRBV11-3 combines with J gene TRBJ1-1; D gene unclear. Trimming removed 1 base at V and 1 base at J, with 7 bases between. This CDR3 is 14 amino acids long. Looked up from germline, CDR1 is SGHNT and CDR2 is YENEEA. The variable domain in full, completed from reference TRBV11-3 and TRBJ1-1, reads EAGVVQSPRYKIIEKKQPVAFWCNPISGHNTLYWYLQNLGQGPELLIRYENEEAVDDSQLPKDRFSAERLKGVDSTLKIQPAELGDSAVYLCASSLGPKNTEAFFGQGTRLTVV.

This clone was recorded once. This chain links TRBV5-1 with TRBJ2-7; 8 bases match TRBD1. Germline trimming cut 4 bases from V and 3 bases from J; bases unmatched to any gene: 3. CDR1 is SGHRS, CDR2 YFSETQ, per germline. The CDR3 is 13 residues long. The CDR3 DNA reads TGCGCCAGCAGCCCCACAGGGGGCTACGAGCAGTACTTC. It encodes CASSPTGGYEQYF. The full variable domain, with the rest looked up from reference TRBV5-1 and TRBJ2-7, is KAGVTQTPRYLIKTRGQQVTLSCSPISGHRSVSWYQQTPGQGLQFLFEYFSETQRNKGNFPGRFSGRQFSNSRSEMNVSTLELGDSALYLCASSPTGGYEQYFGPGTRLTVT.